These T cell receptor beta chains were read from a single sample in a study of blood T cell repertoires in COVID-19. The table came from immunoSEQ multiplex PCR; TCRdb's copy has only in-frame clones and leaves some out. This sample carries just over 250,000 clones, 86% of them seen once, and the ten largest clones take over 7.5%. Sample: peripheral blood. These receptors were taken from a man aged 40-49 years who had recovered from COVID-19. The CDR3 runs from the conserved cysteine through the conserved F or W. D genes are given only for firm matches. Clone size is given for some rows only: seen once, a few or many times, or a class if the clone is expanded.

D | J | V | size | CDR3 | DNA
. | TRBJ2-2 | TRBV21-1 | . | CASSAKLDHRTGELFF | TGTGCCAGCAGCGCAAAGCTAGATCATCGGACCGGGGAGCTGTTTTTT
TRBD1 | TRBJ2-3 | TRBV6-2/TRBV6-3 | once | CASSYSDRVRGDTQYF | TGTGCCAGCAGTTACTCGGACAGGGTTCGGGGTGATACGCAGTATTTT
TRBD2 | TRBJ2-1 | TRBV9 | once | CASSAPVGGGTGQFF | TGTGCCAGCAGCGCGCCCGTTGGGGGGGGGACTGGGCAGTTCTTC
TRBD2 | TRBJ2-5 | TRBV6-2/TRBV6-3 | . | CASSLGLAGTPRETQYF | TGTGCCAGCAGTTTAGGACTAGCGGGGACCCCCCGGGAGACCCAGTACTTC
. | TRBJ2-7 | TRBV3-1/TRBV3-2 | few | CASSSQGRGSYEQYF | TGTGCCAGCAGCAGCCAGGGCAGGGGCTCCTACGAGCAGTACTTC
TRBD2 | TRBJ2-7 | TRBV7-2 | . | CASSLMGREVHEQYF | TGTGCCAGCAGCCTAATGGGTCGGGAGGTCCACGAGCAGTACTTC
TRBD2 | TRBJ2-1 | TRBV27 | once | CASSPGLVHRGDNEQFF | TGTGCCAGCAGTCCGGGACTAGTCCATAGGGGGGACAATGAGCAGTTCTTC
. | TRBJ1-2 | TRBV5-4 | once | CASSTGQSRANYGYTF | TGTGCCAGCAGCACAGGACAGTCGCGAGCTAACTATGGCTACACCTTC
. | TRBJ1-2 | TRBV7-6 | . | CASSLGGSSNYGYTF | TGTGCCAGCAGCTTAGGAGGCAGTTCTAACTATGGCTACACCTTC
TRBD2 | TRBJ2-5 | TRBV18 | . | CASSPTGGGGAETQYF | TGTGCCAGCTCACCGACCGGCGGGGGAGGGGCAGAGACCCAGTACTTC
. | TRBJ2-3 | TRBV7-8 | . | CASALASASTDTQYF | TGTGCCAGCGCACTCGCTAGCGCTAGCACAGATACGCAGTATTTT
TRBD1 | TRBJ2-7 | TRBV7-2 | . | CASSPRDRGRHEQYF | TGTGCCAGCAGCCCCCGGGACAGGGGGAGGCACGAGCAGTACTTC
TRBD1 | TRBJ2-1 | TRBV9 | . | CASSLRQGDNEQFF | TGTGCCAGCAGCTTACGACAGGGGGACAATGAGCAGTTCTTC
TRBD2 | TRBJ2-3 | TRBV5-5 | . | CASSLEAAGGSLGTDTQYF | TGTGCCAGCAGCTTGGAAGCAGCGGGGGGGAGTCTGGGAACAGATACGCAGTATTTT
. | TRBJ2-1 | TRBV3-1/TRBV3-2 | . | CASSQDEGVAHNEQFF | TGTGCCAGCAGCCAAGACGAGGGGGTCGCCCACAATGAGCAGTTCTTC
TRBD1 | TRBJ2-1 | TRBV27 | . | CASQTRDRTRLEQFF | TGTGCCAGCCAGACCAGGGACAGAACGCGGCTTGAGCAGTTCTTC
TRBD2 | TRBJ2-2 | TRBV19 | . | CASRPLARVTGELFF | TGTGCCAGCCGCCCACTAGCGAGGGTCACCGGGGAGCTGTTTTTT
. | TRBJ2-5 | TRBV7-9 | . | CASSSYTAGRETQYF | TGTGCCAGCAGCTCCTACACCGCGGGGCGTGAGACCCAGTACTTC
TRBD1 | TRBJ2-1 | TRBV9 | . | CASSGVAGGRNEQFF | TGTGCCAGCAGCGGGGTGGCAGGGGGCAGGAATGAGCAGTTCTTC
. | TRBJ2-1 | TRBV5-1 | . | CASRHNDNEQFF | TGCGCCAGCAGACATAACGACAATGAGCAGTTCTTC
TRBD2 | TRBJ2-7 | TRBV5-1 | . | CASSDEGLAGGYEQYF | TGCGCCAGCAGCGATGAGGGACTAGCGGGGGGCTACGAGCAGTACTTC
TRBD2 | TRBJ2-3 | TRBV4-3 | . | CASSRILAGTDTQYF | TGCGCCAGCAGCCGGATACTAGCGGGCACAGATACGCAGTATTTT
. | TRBJ1-6 | TRBV1 | . | CTSSHGQLTPLHF | TGCACCAGCAGCCATGGACAGCTGACACCCCTCCACTTT
. | TRBJ1-2 | TRBV19 | . | CASSMEGVRGYGYTF | TGTGCCAGTAGTATGGAGGGCGTCCGGGGCTATGGCTACACCTTC
. | TRBJ1-6 | TRBV25-1 | once | CASSDTGQGSPLHF | TGTGCCAGCAGCGATACAGGGCAGGGTTCACCCCTCCACTTT
TRBD1 | TRBJ2-1 | TRBV19 | . | CASSTGQGQYNEQFF | TGTGCCAGTAGTACCGGACAGGGGCAATACAATGAGCAGTTCTTC
. | TRBJ2-4 | TRBV19 | once | CASSIGGRLAKNIQYF | TGTGCCAGTAGTATCGGGGGTAGATTAGCCAAAAACATTCAGTACTTC
TRBD1 | TRBJ2-7 | TRBV19 | . | CATQLATGASYEQYF | TGTGCCACCCAACTGGCGACAGGGGCCTCCTACGAGCAGTACTTC
TRBD2 | TRBJ2-5 | TRBV6-5 | . | CASKLAAPGETQYF | TGTGCCAGCAAACTAGCGGCCCCGGGAGAGACCCAGTACTTC
. | TRBJ1-5 | TRBV6-2/TRBV6-3 | few | CASSRDNSNQPQHF | TGTGCCAGCAGCCGCGATAATAGCAATCAGCCCCAGCATTTT
. | TRBJ1-1 | TRBV6-2/TRBV6-3 | once | CASSFLVSSPTNTEAFF | TGTGCCAGCAGTTTCCTAGTCAGCTCTCCTACGAACACTGAAGCTTTCTTT